The T cell receptor beta chain described here comes from a study of CD8 T cells in Susac syndrome. The CDR3 is 14 amino acids. Per germline, CDR1 SGHDN and CDR2 FVKESK. Trimming removed 0 bases at V and 9 bases at J, with 12 bases between. Reverse transcription used about 0.5 to 1 ug RNA and random hexamers. Amplification of TCR beta CDR3 by immunoSEQ multiplex PCR spanned 54 Vbeta and 13 Jbeta. TCRdb processed the immunoSEQ multiplex PCR reads anew with MiXCR; each CDR3 protein has one entry. The sample holds roughly 150,000 distinct CDR3 sequences, approximately 96% seen once. Only one count was recorded for this clonotype. CD8+ and CD4+ T cells from blood underwent TCR beta sequencing. Fulfillment of recently defined diagnostic criteria for definite or probable disease was shown by the patients with Susac syndrome.

This TCR was recovered from a human donor with Susac syndrome. The specimen sequenced was CD4+ T cells from PBMCs. The rearrangement uses TRBV14 and TRBJ2-4; no clear D. CDR3 in DNA: TGTGCCAGCAGCCAAGATGTCCGATTCGGCATTCAGTACTTC. The encoded protein is CASSQDVRFGIQYF. The full variable domain, in which reference TRBV14 and TRBJ2-4 provide the parts outside the CDR3, is EAGVTQFPSHSVIEKGQTVTLRCDPISGHDNLYWYRRVMGKEIKFLLHFVKESKQDESGMPNNRFLAERTGGTYSTLKVQPAELEDSGVYFCASSQDVRFGIQYFGAGTRLSVL.